This T cell receptor beta chain appears in the sequencing data of a study of control samples from healthy donors and cancer patients. Generated by immunoSEQ multiplex PCR, the TCRdb table keeps only in-frame clones and is missing some. Seen here are fewer than 150,000 clones, under 95% observed once, and the top ten hold about 9%. Trimming pared 4 bases from V and 4 bases from J, leaving 2 bases between. This CDR3 region has 12 residues. The germline V gene has CDR1 SNHLY and CDR2 FYNNEI. Material for sequencing was blood. V usage is TRBV2 and J usage is TRBJ2-6; unclear D gene. The source is a young man in good health. CDR3 nucleotide sequence: TGTGCCAGCAGTGGCGGGGCCAACGTCCTGACTTTC. Amino acids: CASSGGANVLTF.